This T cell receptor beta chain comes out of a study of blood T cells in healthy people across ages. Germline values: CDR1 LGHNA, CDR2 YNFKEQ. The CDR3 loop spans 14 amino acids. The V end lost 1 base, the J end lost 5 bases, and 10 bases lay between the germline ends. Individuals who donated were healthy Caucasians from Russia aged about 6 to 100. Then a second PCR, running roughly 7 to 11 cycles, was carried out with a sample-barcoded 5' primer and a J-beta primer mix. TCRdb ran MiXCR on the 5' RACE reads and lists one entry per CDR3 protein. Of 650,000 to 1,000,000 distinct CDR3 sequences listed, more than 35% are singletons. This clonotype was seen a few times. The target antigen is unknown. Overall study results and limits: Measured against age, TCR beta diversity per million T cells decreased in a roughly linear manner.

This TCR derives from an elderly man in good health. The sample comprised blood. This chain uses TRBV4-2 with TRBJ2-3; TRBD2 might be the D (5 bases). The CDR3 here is CASSQAHRGDTQYF. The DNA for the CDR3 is TGTGCCAGCAGCCAAGCTCATCGGGGAGATACGCAGTATTTT.